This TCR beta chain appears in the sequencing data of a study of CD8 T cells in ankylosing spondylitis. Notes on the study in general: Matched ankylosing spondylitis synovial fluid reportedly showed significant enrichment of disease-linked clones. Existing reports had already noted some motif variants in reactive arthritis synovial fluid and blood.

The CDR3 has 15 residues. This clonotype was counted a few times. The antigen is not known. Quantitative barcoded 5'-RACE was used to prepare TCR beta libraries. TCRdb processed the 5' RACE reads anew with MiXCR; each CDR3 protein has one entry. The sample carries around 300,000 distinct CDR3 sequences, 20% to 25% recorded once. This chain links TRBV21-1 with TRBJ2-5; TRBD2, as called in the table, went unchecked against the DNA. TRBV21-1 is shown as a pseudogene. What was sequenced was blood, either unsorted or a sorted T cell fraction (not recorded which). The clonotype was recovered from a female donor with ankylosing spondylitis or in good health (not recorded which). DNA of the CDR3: TGTGCCAGCAGCACAAGGAGGGTTGACCAAGAGACCCAGTACTTC. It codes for CASSTRRVDQETQYF.